These 17 T cell receptor beta chains came from one sample sequenced in a study of tumour-infiltrating T cells in Burkitt lymphoma. Clones were sequenced by immunoSEQ multiplex PCR, and TCRdb holds only the in-frame ones, with some missing. The data contain thousands of clones, roughly 60% of them singletons. Source material: tumor tissue. The receptors originated from a human donor with diffuse large B-cell lymphoma.

This clone was found a few times. The V and J genes are TRBV5-6 and TRBJ1-6, with a possible D match to TRBD1 (6 bases). Germline CDR1 is SGHDT and CDR2 is YYEEEE. CDR3 size: 15 residues. V was shortened by 3 bases and J by 9 bases, with 16 bases between the two germline ends. The CDR3 reads CASSYGGGVGSPLHF. The CDR3 DNA sequence: TGTGCCAGCAGCTATGGGGGGGGCGTCGGTTCACCCCTCCACTTT.

This clone occurred a few times. The genes are TRBV5-6 and TRBJ2-3; D not certain. The CDR3 has 14 amino acids. CDR1 and CDR2 (germline): SGHDT, YYEEEE. Trimming took 4 bases from V and 2 from J, leaving 11 bases between them. The CDR3 loop reads CASSQQLITDTQYF. In DNA form, the CDR3 reads TGTGCCAGCAGCCAACAGTTAATCACAGATACGCAGTATTTT.

In its sample, this clone was seen a few times. This chain joins TRBV10-2 and TRBJ2-1, with TRBD2 matching over 9 bases. The ends lost 7 bases at V and 2 bases at J; junction bases unmatched: 6. The CDR3 covers 15 residues. Germline V lookup: CDR1 WSHSY, CDR2 SAAADI. CDR3 loop: CASKGGGEPYNEQFF. The DNA for the CDR3 is TGCGCCAGCAAAGGCGGGGGGGAGCCCTACAATGAGCAGTTCTTC.

V gene TRBV28 combines with J gene TRBJ2-1; D uncertain. Germline loops: CDR1 MDHEN, CDR2 SYDVKM. The CDR3 spans 14 residues. V lost 6 bases, J lost 3 bases, and 12 bases lay in between. The CDR3 here is CASRGSDYYNEQFF. CDR3 nucleotide sequence: TGTGCCAGCAGAGGCAGCGATTACTACAATGAGCAGTTCTTC.

The rearrangement joins TRBV11-2 to TRBJ2-3; no reliable D call. V was shortened by 5 bases and J by 4 bases, with 10 bases between the two germline ends. The CDR3 loop spans 13 amino acids. Germline V gene sequence: CDR1 SGHAT, CDR2 FQNNGV. CDR3 in amino acids: CASSLRPSDTQYF. The DNA for the CDR3 is TGTGCCAGCAGCCTGAGACCGTCAGATACGCAGTATTTT. Filled out from reference TRBV11-2 and TRBJ2-3, the complete variable domain reads EAGVAQSPRYKIIEKRQSVAFWCNPISGHATLYWYQQILGQGPKLLIQFQNNGVVDDSQLPKDRFSAERLKGVDSTLKIQPAKLEDSAVYLCASSLRPSDTQYFGPGTRLTVL.

The chain carries TRBV27 and TRBJ1-5, with TRBD1 matching 9 bases. The CDR3 contains 15 residues. Per germline, CDR1 MNHEY and CDR2 SMNVEV (reference sequence). The junction had 4 bases not matched to a gene; V was cut back by 3 bases and J by 4 bases. The CDR3 sequence is CASSFLGQGNQPQHF. Here the CDR3 DNA reads TGTGCCAGCAGTTTTTTAGGACAGGGGAATCAGCCCCAGCATTTT.

The chain links TRBV5-1 to TRBJ2-7; 11 bases align to TRBD2. In germline, CDR1 is SGHRS, CDR2 YFSETQ. This CDR3 is built from 14 residues. The junction had 1 base not matched to a gene; V was cut back by 3 bases and J by 2 bases. CDR3 in amino acids: CASSSSGGPYEQYF. The CDR3 nucleotides are TGCGCCAGCAGCTCTAGCGGGGGGCCCTACGAGCAGTACTTC.

The V gene is TRBV7-8, the J gene TRBJ2-7, with D perhaps matching TRBD2 (5 bases). The CDR3 contains 13 residues. Germline V gives CDR1 SGHVS, CDR2 FQNEAQ. The V and J ends lost 5 bases and 6 bases respectively, with 14 bases between them. The CDR3 region is CASSHTSLGEQYF. For the CDR3, the DNA is TGTGCCAGCAGCCATACTAGTCTCGGCGAGCAGTACTTC.

The table lists this clone with a few counts. The chain uses TRBV7-9 and TRBJ1-6, with D hard to call. From germline, CDR1 is SEHNR and CDR2 FQNEAQ (reference sequence). The CDR3 runs to 14 residues. V lost 7 bases and J lost 9, with 16 bases in between. The CDR3 coding sequence is TGTGCCAGCACACAAATGCTGGGGTTTTCACCCCTCCACTTT. Protein: CASTQMLGFSPLHF.

The DNA of the CDR3 is TGTGCCATCAGGGACAGGGTTACCGGGGAGCTGTTTTTT. Translation: CAIRDRVTGELFF. The chain is built from TRBV10-3 and TRBJ2-2; 8 bases map to TRBD1. The germline CDR1 and CDR2 sequences are ENHRY and SYGVKD. V dropped 6 bases and J dropped 5; count of bases not matched to a gene: 2. The CDR3 is made up of 13 amino acids.

The rearrangement joins TRBV5-4 to TRBJ2-2; 9 positions match TRBD1. Unmatched junction bases numbered 8, after V lost 0 bases and J lost 5 bases. Germline loops: CDR1 SGHNT, CDR2 YYREEE (reference sequence). The CDR3 sequence is 17 residues long. The CDR3 coding sequence is TGTGCCAGCAGCTTGGGATCGGGACAGGGACGTACCGGGGAGCTGTTTTTT. As protein: CASSLGSGQGRTGELFF.

The count of this clone is one. The gene calls are TRBV10-3 and TRBJ1-1, with TRBD1 as a possible D gene (6 bases). V was clipped by 2 bases and J by 7 bases, with 11 bases between them. CDR3 length: 13 amino acids. Germline CDR1 reads ENHRY; CDR2 reads SYGVKD. As DNA, the CDR3 is TGTGCCATCAGTGAGGCGACAGGTTTTGAAGCTTTCTTT. This codes for CAISEATGFEAFF.

The CDR3 DNA reads TGTGCCATCGGTCTGAAGGACAGGGGATACAATGAGCAGTTCTTC. Translated: CAIGLKDRGYNEQFF. The V gene is TRBV10-3, the J gene TRBJ2-1; TRBD1 aligns across 9 bases. The trim removed 8 bases at V and 4 bases at J, leaving 9 bases unmatched. The CDR3 sequence is 15 residues long. The germline V gene encodes CDR1 ENHRY and CDR2 SYGVKD.

In its sample, this clone was seen a few times. The chain recombines TRBV4-1 with TRBJ2-7; 10 bases align to TRBD1. The germline V gene has CDR1 MGHRA and CDR2 YSYEKL. The CDR3 spans 14 residues. V shed 6 bases and J 2 bases; nucleotides not matched to a gene: 4. This CDR3 reads CASRGTGVPYEQYF. The CDR3 nucleotides read TGCGCCAGCAGGGGGACAGGGGTCCCCTACGAGCAGTACTTC.

The sample holds one count of this clone. The chain joins TRBV18 to TRBJ1-2; 7 bases fit TRBD1. CDR1 is KGHSH, CDR2 LQKENI, per germline. This CDR3 contains 14 residues. The ends lost 3 bases at V and 3 bases at J; junction bases unmatched: 4. The CDR3 protein is CASSPGDSDYGYTF. The DNA for the CDR3 is TGTGCCAGCTCACCGGGGGACAGTGACTATGGCTACACCTTC.

The chain combines TRBV29-1 with TRBJ1-4; 7 positions match TRBD1. Trimming at V came to 6 bases and at J to 5 bases, leaving 6 bases not matched to a gene. This CDR3 has 13 residues. Germline CDR1 reads SQVTM; CDR2 reads ANQGSEA. Here the CDR3 reads CSVSTGTNEKLFF. The CDR3 DNA reads as TGCAGCGTGTCGACAGGGACCAATGAAAAACTGTTTTTT.

For this clone: At one boundary the junction diverges from the germline segment, which might be a read error. The genes are TRBV10-3 and TRBJ1-2; 10 nucleotides line up with TRBD1. The germline gives CDR1 ENHRY, CDR2 SYGVKD. CDR3 length: 13 residues. Here the CDR3 DNA reads TGTGCCAGCAGTCCCGGGACAGGGGACGGCTACACCTTC. Residues: CASSPGTGDGYTF.